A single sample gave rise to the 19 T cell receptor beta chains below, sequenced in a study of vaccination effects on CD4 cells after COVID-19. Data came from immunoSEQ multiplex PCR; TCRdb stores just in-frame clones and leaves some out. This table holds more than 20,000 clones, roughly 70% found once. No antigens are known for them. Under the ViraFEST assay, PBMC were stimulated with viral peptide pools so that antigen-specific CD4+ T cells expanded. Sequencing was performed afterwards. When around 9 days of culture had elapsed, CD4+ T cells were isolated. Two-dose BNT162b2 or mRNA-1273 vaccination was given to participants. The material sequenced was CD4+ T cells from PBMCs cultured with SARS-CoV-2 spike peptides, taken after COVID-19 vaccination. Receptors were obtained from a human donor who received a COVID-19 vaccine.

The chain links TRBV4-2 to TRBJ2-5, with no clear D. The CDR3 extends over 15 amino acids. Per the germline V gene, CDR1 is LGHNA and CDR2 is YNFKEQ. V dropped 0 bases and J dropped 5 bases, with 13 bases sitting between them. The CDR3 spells CASSQDLEFWETQYF. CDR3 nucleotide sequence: TGTGCCAGCAGCCAAGATCTAGAGTTTTGGGAGACCCAGTACTTC.

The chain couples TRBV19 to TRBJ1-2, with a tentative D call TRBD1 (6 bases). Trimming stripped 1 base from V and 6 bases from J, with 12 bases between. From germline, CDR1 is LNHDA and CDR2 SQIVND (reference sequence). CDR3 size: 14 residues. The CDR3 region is CASSIGTGRDGYTF. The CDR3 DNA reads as TGTGCCAGTAGTATAGGTACAGGGCGGGATGGCTACACCTTC.

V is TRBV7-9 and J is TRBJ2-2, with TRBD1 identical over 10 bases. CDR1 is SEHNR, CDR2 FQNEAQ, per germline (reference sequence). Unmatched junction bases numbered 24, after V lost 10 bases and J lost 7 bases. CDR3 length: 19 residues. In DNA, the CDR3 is TGTGCCACAAAGAGTGGGACAGGGGTTTTTGGCAACCGGGACGGGGAGCTGTTTTTT. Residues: CATKSGTGVFGNRDGELFF.

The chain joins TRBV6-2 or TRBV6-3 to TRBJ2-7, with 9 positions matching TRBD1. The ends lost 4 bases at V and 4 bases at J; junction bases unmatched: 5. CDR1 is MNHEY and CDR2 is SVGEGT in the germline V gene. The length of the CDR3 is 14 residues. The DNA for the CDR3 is TGTGCCAGCAGTTCCCGACAGGGGGGGTACGAGCAGTACTTC. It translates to CASSSRQGGYEQYF.

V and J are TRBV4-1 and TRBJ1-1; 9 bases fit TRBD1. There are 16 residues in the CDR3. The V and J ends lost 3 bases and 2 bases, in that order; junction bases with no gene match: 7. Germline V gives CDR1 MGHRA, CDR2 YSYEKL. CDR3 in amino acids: CASSQPTGGGNTEAFF. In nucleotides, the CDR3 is TGCGCCAGCAGCCAGCCCACAGGGGGCGGAAACACTGAAGCTTTCTTT.

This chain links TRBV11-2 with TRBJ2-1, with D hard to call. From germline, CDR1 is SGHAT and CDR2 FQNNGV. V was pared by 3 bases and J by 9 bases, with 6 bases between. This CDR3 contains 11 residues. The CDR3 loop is CASSLFGEQFF. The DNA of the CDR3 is TGTGCCAGCAGCTTGTTCGGTGAGCAGTTCTTC.

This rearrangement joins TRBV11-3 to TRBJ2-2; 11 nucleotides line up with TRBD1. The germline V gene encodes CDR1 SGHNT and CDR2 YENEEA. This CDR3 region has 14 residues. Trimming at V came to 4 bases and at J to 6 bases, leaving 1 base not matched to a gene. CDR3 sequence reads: CASSSGQGAGELFF. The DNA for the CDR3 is TGTGCCAGCAGCTCGGGACAGGGGGCCGGGGAGCTGTTTTTT.

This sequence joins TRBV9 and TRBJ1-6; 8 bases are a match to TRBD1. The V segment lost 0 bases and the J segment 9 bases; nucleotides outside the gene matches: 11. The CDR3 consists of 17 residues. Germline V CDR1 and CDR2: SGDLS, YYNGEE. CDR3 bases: TGTGCCAGCAGCGTAGGTTCTAGGGCAGGGGGCAGTTCACCCCTCCACTTT. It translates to CASSVGSRAGGSSPLHF.

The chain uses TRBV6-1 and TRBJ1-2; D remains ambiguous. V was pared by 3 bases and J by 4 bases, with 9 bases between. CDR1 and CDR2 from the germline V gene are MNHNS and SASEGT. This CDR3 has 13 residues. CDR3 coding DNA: TGTGCCAGCAGTGATCCCCAAGTCTATGGCTACACCTTC. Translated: CASSDPQVYGYTF.

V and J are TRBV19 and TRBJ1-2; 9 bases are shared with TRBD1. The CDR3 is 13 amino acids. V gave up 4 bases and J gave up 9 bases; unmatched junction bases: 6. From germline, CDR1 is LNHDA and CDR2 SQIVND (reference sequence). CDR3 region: CASSTDRGSSYTF. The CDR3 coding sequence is TGTGCCAGTAGTACCGACAGGGGGAGTAGCTACACCTTC.

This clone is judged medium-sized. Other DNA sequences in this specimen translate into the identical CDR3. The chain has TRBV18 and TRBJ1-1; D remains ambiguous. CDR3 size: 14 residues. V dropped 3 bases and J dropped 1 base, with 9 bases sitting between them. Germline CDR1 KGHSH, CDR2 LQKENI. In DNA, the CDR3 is TGTGCCAGCTCACCGGCAAGGGAGAACACTGAAGCTTTCTTT. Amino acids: CASSPARENTEAFF.

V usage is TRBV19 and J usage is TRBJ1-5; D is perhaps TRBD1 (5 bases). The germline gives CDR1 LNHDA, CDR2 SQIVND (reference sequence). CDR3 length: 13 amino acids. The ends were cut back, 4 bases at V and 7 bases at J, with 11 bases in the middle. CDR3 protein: CASSRGVGQPQHF. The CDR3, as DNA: TGTGCCAGTAGTAGGGGGGTCGGGCAGCCCCAGCATTTT.

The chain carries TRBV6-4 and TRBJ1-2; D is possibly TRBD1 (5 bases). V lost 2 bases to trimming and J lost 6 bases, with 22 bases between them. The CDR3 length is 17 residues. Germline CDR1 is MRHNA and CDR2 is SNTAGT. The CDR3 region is CASSDAPSRGGPDGYTF. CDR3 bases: TGTGCCAGCAGTGACGCCCCATCACGGGGGGGTCCGGATGGCTACACCTTC.

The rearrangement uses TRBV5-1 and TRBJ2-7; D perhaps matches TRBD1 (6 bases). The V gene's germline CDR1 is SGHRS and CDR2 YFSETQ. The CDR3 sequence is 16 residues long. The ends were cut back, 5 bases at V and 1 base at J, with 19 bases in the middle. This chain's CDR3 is CASSKSTGSMSYEQYF. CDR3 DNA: TGCGCCAGCAGTAAATCTACAGGGTCTATGTCCTACGAGCAGTACTTC.

The CDR3 is CASSPDKNYGYTF. Here the CDR3 DNA reads TGTGCCAGCAGCCCCGACAAGAACTATGGCTACACCTTC. The chain carries TRBV5-4 and TRBJ1-2; no clear D. Germline CDR1 is SGHNT and CDR2 is YYREEE (reference sequence). The CDR3 covers 13 residues. Trimming shortened V by 4 bases and J by 2 bases, and 9 bases separated the two germline ends.

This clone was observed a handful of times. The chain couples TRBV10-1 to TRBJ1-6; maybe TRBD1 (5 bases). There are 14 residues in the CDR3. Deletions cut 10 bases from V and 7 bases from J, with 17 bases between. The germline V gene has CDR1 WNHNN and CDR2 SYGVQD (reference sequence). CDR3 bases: TGCGCCAACAAGGTGGGGGTCAGGAATTCACCCCTCCACTTT. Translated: CANKVGVRNSPLHF.

CDR3 amino acids: CASSAGVLTEAFF. CDR3 nucleotides: TGTGCCAGTAGCGCAGGGGTACTCACTGAAGCTTTCTTT. The V call is TRBV19, the J call TRBJ1-1, with a possible D match to TRBD1 (6 bases). The V and J ends lost 6 bases and 4 bases respectively, with 12 bases between them. Germline-derived CDR1 and CDR2 are LNHDA and SQIVND (reference sequence). CDR3 size: 13 residues.

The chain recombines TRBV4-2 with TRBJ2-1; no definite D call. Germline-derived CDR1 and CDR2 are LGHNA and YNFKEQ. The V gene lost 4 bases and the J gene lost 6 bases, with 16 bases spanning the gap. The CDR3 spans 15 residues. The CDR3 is CASSPFASATNEQFF. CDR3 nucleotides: TGTGCCAGCAGCCCTTTTGCTAGTGCCACCAATGAGCAGTTCTTC.

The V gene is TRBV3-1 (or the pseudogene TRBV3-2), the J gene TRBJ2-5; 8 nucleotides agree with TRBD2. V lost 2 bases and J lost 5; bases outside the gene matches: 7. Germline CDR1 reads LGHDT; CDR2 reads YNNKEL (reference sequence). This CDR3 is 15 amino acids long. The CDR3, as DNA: TGTGCCAGCAGCCAAAAAGGACTAGCTCGGGAGACCCAGTACTTC. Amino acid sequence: CASSQKGLARETQYF.